These T cell receptor beta chains were read from a single sample in a study of blood T cell repertoires in COVID-19. Sequencing used immunoSEQ multiplex PCR; TCRdb keeps in-frame clones, though not all of them. The repertoire includes hundreds of thousands of clones, approximately 85% of them detected once, and just over 7% sits in the top ten. Source material: peripheral blood. Receptor source: a human donor in a cohort sampled during active COVID-19. Both conserved end residues are part of each CDR3. D genes are given only for firm matches. Rows may omit the clone size; those that give it use once, few, many or a size class.

clone_size: -
cdr3_length: 16
d_call: -
v_call: TRBV9
j_call: TRBJ2-1
cdr3_aa: CASSVAWIGAYNEQFF
cdr3_nt: TGTGCCAGCAGCGTAGCGTGGATCGGAGCCTACAATGAGCAGTTCTTC

clone_size: -
cdr3_length: 14
d_call: TRBD2
v_call: TRBV20-1
j_call: TRBJ2-3
cdr3_aa: CSASDGTSGDTQYF
cdr3_nt: TGCAGTGCTAGTGATGGGACTAGCGGGGATACGCAGTATTTT

clone_size: -
cdr3_length: 14
d_call: -
v_call: TRBV2
j_call: TRBJ1-1
cdr3_aa: CASSEASLYTEAFF
cdr3_nt: TGTGCCAGCAGTGAAGCGTCACTGTACACTGAAGCTTTCTTT

clone_size: -
cdr3_length: 14
d_call: -
v_call: TRBV2
j_call: TRBJ1-1
cdr3_aa: CASTLQGLNTEAFF
cdr3_nt: TGTGCCAGCACCCTACAGGGATTGAACACTGAAGCTTTCTTT

clone_size: -
cdr3_length: 14
d_call: -
v_call: TRBV19
j_call: TRBJ1-1
cdr3_aa: CAIQANSMNTEAFF
cdr3_nt: TGTGCCATCCAAGCAAATTCTATGAACACTGAAGCTTTCTTT

clone_size: -
cdr3_length: 13
d_call: -
v_call: TRBV11-2
j_call: TRBJ2-2
cdr3_aa: CASSLGGTGELFF
cdr3_nt: TGTGCCAGCAGCTTAGGAGGCACCGGGGAGCTGTTTTTT

clone_size: -
cdr3_length: 13
d_call: -
v_call: TRBV24-1
j_call: TRBJ2-1
cdr3_aa: CATSATGYNEQFF
cdr3_nt: TGTGCCACCAGTGCGACGGGGTACAATGAGCAGTTCTTC

clone_size: -
cdr3_length: 18
d_call: -
v_call: TRBV10-1
j_call: TRBJ1-2
cdr3_aa: CASSETPDSQAANYGYTF
cdr3_nt: TGCGCCAGCAGTGAGACTCCCGACAGCCAGGCGGCTAACTATGGCTACACCTTC

clone_size: once
cdr3_length: 12
d_call: -
v_call: TRBV12-3/TRBV12-4
j_call: TRBJ1-1
cdr3_aa: CASSEVAAEAFF
cdr3_nt: TGTGCCAGCAGCGAGGTGGCAGCTGAAGCTTTCTTT

clone_size: once
cdr3_length: 13
d_call: TRBD1
v_call: TRBV30
j_call: TRBJ1-2
cdr3_aa: CAWDRGANYGYTF
cdr3_nt: TGTGCCTGGGACAGGGGGGCTAACTATGGCTACACCTTC

clone_size: -
cdr3_length: 15
d_call: -
v_call: TRBV19
j_call: TRBJ1-4
cdr3_aa: CASSPAGRANEKLFF
cdr3_nt: TGTGCCAGTAGTCCAGCAGGGAGGGCTAATGAAAAACTGTTTTTT

clone_size: -
cdr3_length: 13
d_call: -
v_call: TRBV11-2
j_call: TRBJ1-6
cdr3_aa: CASSLLQNSPLHF
cdr3_nt: TGTGCCAGCAGCTTACTGCAGAATTCACCCCTCCACTTT

clone_size: once
cdr3_length: 15
d_call: TRBD1
v_call: TRBV19
j_call: TRBJ2-7
cdr3_aa: CASSPRTGGPYEQYF
cdr3_nt: TGTGCCAGTAGTCCCCGGACAGGGGGGCCCTACGAGCAGTACTTC

clone_size: -
cdr3_length: 13
d_call: -
v_call: TRBV18
j_call: TRBJ1-5
cdr3_aa: CASSPLGDQPQHF
cdr3_nt: TGTGCCAGCTCACCGTTAGGGGATCAGCCCCAGCATTTT

clone_size: -
cdr3_length: 15
d_call: TRBD1
v_call: TRBV2
j_call: TRBJ1-5
cdr3_aa: CASSEIQGPNQPQHF
cdr3_nt: TGTGCCAGCAGTGAAATACAGGGGCCCAATCAGCCCCAGCATTTT

clone_size: -
cdr3_length: 14
d_call: -
v_call: TRBV13
j_call: TRBJ1-6
cdr3_aa: CASSGRTANSPLHF
cdr3_nt: TGTGCCAGCAGCGGCCGGACAGCGAATTCACCCCTCCACTTT

clone_size: once
cdr3_length: 12
d_call: -
v_call: TRBV12-3/TRBV12-4
j_call: TRBJ1-4
cdr3_aa: CASSLGTRKLFF
cdr3_nt: TGTGCCAGCAGTTTAGGAACTCGAAAACTGTTTTTT

clone_size: -
cdr3_length: 13
d_call: -
v_call: TRBV6-5
j_call: TRBJ2-1
cdr3_aa: CASYGIAPVEQFF
cdr3_nt: TGTGCCAGCTACGGAATAGCTCCCGTTGAGCAGTTCTTC

clone_size: -
cdr3_length: 14
d_call: TRBD2
v_call: TRBV5-1
j_call: TRBJ2-3
cdr3_aa: CASSEGLARDTQYF
cdr3_nt: TGCGCCAGCAGCGAGGGACTAGCTAGAGATACGCAGTATTTT

clone_size: -
cdr3_length: 14
d_call: -
v_call: TRBV20-1
j_call: TRBJ2-7
cdr3_aa: CSASLLGATYEQYF
cdr3_nt: TGCAGTGCTAGTCTTCTGGGGGCTACCTACGAGCAGTACTTC

clone_size: -
cdr3_length: 12
d_call: -
v_call: TRBV7-9
j_call: TRBJ1-5
cdr3_aa: CASSRLNQPQHF
cdr3_nt: TGTGCCAGCAGCCGACTAAATCAGCCCCAGCATTTT

clone_size: -
cdr3_length: 14
d_call: -
v_call: TRBV5-6
j_call: TRBJ2-7
cdr3_aa: CASSLGATNYEQYF
cdr3_nt: TGTGCCAGCAGCTTGGGCGCGACTAACTACGAGCAGTACTTC

clone_size: -
cdr3_length: 18
d_call: -
v_call: TRBV24-1
j_call: TRBJ2-3
cdr3_aa: CATSVFTGTGLGSDTQYF
cdr3_nt: TGTGCCACCAGTGTCTTTACCGGGACTGGGCTAGGAAGTGATACGCAGTATTTT

clone_size: -
cdr3_length: 15
d_call: -
v_call: TRBV18
j_call: TRBJ1-5
cdr3_aa: CASSPGLLVNQPQHF
cdr3_nt: TGTGCCAGCTCACCAGGGCTCTTGGTTAATCAGCCCCAGCATTTT

clone_size: -
cdr3_length: 11
d_call: -
v_call: TRBV5-1
j_call: TRBJ2-4
cdr3_aa: CASRRENIQYF
cdr3_nt: TGCGCCAGCAGACGTGAGAACATTCAGTACTTC

clone_size: few
cdr3_length: 13
d_call: TRBD1
v_call: TRBV5-1
j_call: TRBJ1-1
cdr3_aa: CASSMDRDTEAFF
cdr3_nt: TGCGCCAGCAGCATGGACAGGGACACTGAAGCTTTCTTT

clone_size: -
cdr3_length: 14
d_call: -
v_call: TRBV11-3
j_call: TRBJ1-1
cdr3_aa: CASSRGAGNTEAFF
cdr3_nt: TGTGCCAGCAGCCGGGGGGCAGGGAACACTGAAGCTTTCTTT

clone_size: -
cdr3_length: 13
d_call: -
v_call: TRBV6-5
j_call: TRBJ1-1
cdr3_aa: CASSAGIDTEAFF
cdr3_nt: TGTGCCAGCAGCGCCGGGATAGACACTGAAGCTTTCTTT

clone_size: -
cdr3_length: 15
d_call: -
v_call: TRBV19
j_call: TRBJ1-6
cdr3_aa: CASSRGEGIVGPLHF
cdr3_nt: TGTGCCAGTAGTAGAGGAGAGGGAATAGTAGGACCCCTCCACTTT

clone_size: -
cdr3_length: 15
d_call: TRBD2
v_call: TRBV18
j_call: TRBJ2-1
cdr3_aa: CASSPLAGGPNEQFF
cdr3_nt: TGTGCCAGCTCACCCCTAGCGGGGGGGCCGAATGAGCAGTTCTTC

clone_size: once
cdr3_length: 13
d_call: -
v_call: TRBV18
j_call: TRBJ1-1
cdr3_aa: CASLQGVNTEAFF
cdr3_nt: TGTGCCAGTTTACAGGGAGTGAACACTGAAGCTTTCTTT

clone_size: -
cdr3_length: 18
d_call: TRBD1
v_call: TRBV24-1
j_call: TRBJ1-6
cdr3_aa: CATSDLRDRGKINSPLHF
cdr3_nt: TGTGCCACCAGTGATTTGCGGGACAGGGGAAAAATTAATTCACCCCTCCACTTT

clone_size: -
cdr3_length: 12
d_call: -
v_call: TRBV6-5
j_call: TRBJ1-2
cdr3_aa: CASSRGNYGYTF
cdr3_nt: TGTGCCAGCAGTCGAGGGAACTATGGCTACACCTTC

clone_size: -
cdr3_length: 13
d_call: -
v_call: TRBV18
j_call: TRBJ2-7
cdr3_aa: CASRSASSYEQYF
cdr3_nt: TGTGCCAGCCGTAGCGCGAGCTCCTACGAGCAGTACTTC

clone_size: -
cdr3_length: 14
d_call: -
v_call: TRBV19
j_call: TRBJ2-1
cdr3_aa: CASSIGVVWNEQFF
cdr3_nt: TGTGCCAGTAGTATCGGTGTAGTTTGGAATGAGCAGTTCTTC

clone_size: -
cdr3_length: 16
d_call: TRBD1
v_call: TRBV5-4
j_call: TRBJ1-4
cdr3_aa: CASSADPTGVVEKLFF
cdr3_nt: TGTGCCAGCAGCGCGGACCCGACAGGGGTCGTTGAAAAACTGTTTTTT

clone_size: once
cdr3_length: 15
d_call: -
v_call: TRBV2
j_call: TRBJ1-5
cdr3_aa: CASSEAREGDQPQHF
cdr3_nt: TGTGCCAGCAGTGAAGCGCGAGAGGGGGATCAGCCCCAGCATTTT

clone_size: -
cdr3_length: 13
d_call: -
v_call: TRBV6-5
j_call: TRBJ2-2
cdr3_aa: CASRRGIIGELFF
cdr3_nt: TGTGCCAGCCGCCGGGGTATCATCGGGGAGCTGTTTTTT

clone_size: -
cdr3_length: 15
d_call: -
v_call: TRBV28
j_call: TRBJ1-1
cdr3_aa: CASSSGGSENTEAFF
cdr3_nt: TGTGCCAGCAGCTCGGGGGGTTCGGAGAACACTGAAGCTTTCTTT

clone_size: -
cdr3_length: 17
d_call: TRBD1
v_call: TRBV19
j_call: TRBJ1-2
cdr3_aa: CASSIKTLPTGSYGYTF
cdr3_nt: TGTGCCAGTAGTATTAAAACTCTACCGACAGGGAGCTATGGCTACACCTTC

clone_size: once
cdr3_length: 14
d_call: -
v_call: TRBV7-9
j_call: TRBJ1-6
cdr3_aa: CASSLRQGGSPLHF
cdr3_nt: TGTGCCAGCAGCTTACGCCAGGGAGGATCACCCCTCCACTTT

clone_size: -
cdr3_length: 15
d_call: TRBD1
v_call: TRBV4-1
j_call: TRBJ1-2
cdr3_aa: CASSQPTGGFYGYTF
cdr3_nt: TGCGCCAGCAGCCAACCGACAGGGGGCTTCTATGGCTACACCTTC

clone_size: few
cdr3_length: 14
d_call: -
v_call: TRBV6-5
j_call: TRBJ1-6
cdr3_aa: CASSYLQGNSPLHF
cdr3_nt: TGTGCCAGCAGTTACTTGCAGGGGAATTCACCCCTCCACTTT

clone_size: -
cdr3_length: 15
d_call: TRBD1
v_call: TRBV9
j_call: TRBJ2-1
cdr3_aa: CASSVRDRDYNEQFF
cdr3_nt: TGTGCCAGCAGCGTCCGGGACAGGGACTACAATGAGCAGTTCTTC

clone_size: -
cdr3_length: 13
d_call: -
v_call: TRBV7-9
j_call: TRBJ2-1
cdr3_aa: CASSLVPGNEQFF
cdr3_nt: TGTGCCAGCAGCTTAGTTCCCGGCAATGAGCAGTTCTTC

clone_size: -
cdr3_length: 14
d_call: -
v_call: TRBV6-2/TRBV6-3
j_call: TRBJ1-2
cdr3_aa: CASSYKGYRYGYTF
cdr3_nt: TGTGCCAGCAGTTACAAGGGGTACCGCTATGGCTACACCTTC

clone_size: -
cdr3_length: 12
d_call: -
v_call: TRBV12-3/TRBV12-4
j_call: TRBJ2-1
cdr3_aa: CASSQGADEQFF
cdr3_nt: TGTGCCAGCAGTCAAGGGGCCGATGAGCAGTTCTTC

clone_size: -
cdr3_length: 14
d_call: -
v_call: TRBV10-3
j_call: TRBJ1-6
cdr3_aa: CATQPDWDNSPLHF
cdr3_nt: TGTGCCACCCAACCGGACTGGGATAATTCACCCCTCCACTTT

clone_size: -
cdr3_length: 16
d_call: -
v_call: TRBV7-9
j_call: TRBJ2-1
cdr3_aa: CASSLVTSRSYNEQFF
cdr3_nt: TGTGCCAGCAGCTTAGTAACTAGCCGGTCCTACAATGAGCAGTTCTTC

clone_size: -
cdr3_length: 14
d_call: TRBD1
v_call: TRBV19
j_call: TRBJ1-1
cdr3_aa: CASSPRGTDTEAFF
cdr3_nt: TGTGCCAGTAGTCCCAGGGGGACCGACACTGAAGCTTTCTTT